Included here is one T cell receptor beta chain sequence, with context. The antigen it binds to is not known. Base qualities are not at hand, and no much larger clone is one base apart. The CDR3 goes from the cysteine to the phenylalanine over 14 residues. Just CDR3 DNA is preserved here, 42 bases in frame from base 1. CDR1 is given as SNHLY and CDR2 as FYNNEI, both from the germline V gene. V and J are trimmed by 8 bases and 2 bases, and the gene matches miss 8 bases of the junction. Libraries came from the immunoSEQ multiplex PCR assay. TCRdb re-hosts the immuneACCESS table, in-frame sequences only. Its copies lack some clones; in the studies checked, an unresolved V gene accounts for under half of them, and the cause for the rest is not known. For this sample the table gives around 730,000 clones, of which approximately 85% were detected only once. The ten largest account for roughly 0.01% of the sample.

This specimen belongs to a study of shared T cell receptors in the human thymus (dated by TCRdb to about 2021). Looking at the study overall: The study examined how self-reactive, shared T-cell receptor alpha chains are generated in the human thymus.

The same specimen was also included in a second study, on human thymus T cells. The second publication reports: The donors were immunologically healthy infants in Finland who had open corrective cardiac surgery for congenital heart defects. Thymus tissue was obtained as surgical resects removed during corrective cardiac surgery. Both the thymic and the peripheral blood repertoires appeared to show biased V and J gene segment usage. Highly overlapping thymic TCR repertoires among unrelated individuals were reported in the related research. The study used under 10 infant thymus samples plus four related peripheral blood samples to characterize TCR alpha and beta repertoires. Donor ages ranged from about 6 to 250 days, and the cohort comprised five to seven male and a couple of female infants. Thymocytes were mechanically released from the tissue and were stored as pellets of about 9.5-33 million cells at -70 degrees C. Genomic DNA was extracted from frozen cell pellets with a QIAsymphony instrument. The immunoSEQ multiplex PCR assay was used to amplify the TCRB and TCRAD loci from a standardized amount of quality-controlled genomic DNA. Amplicons spanned the V(D)J region at a length sufficient to cover the CDR3 and identify V and J genes. The amplicons were sequenced on an Illumina platform via the commercial immunoSEQ service. Primer bias and sequencing errors were corrected as previously described, and TCRAD and TCRB definitions were based on the IMGT database. immunoSEQ Analyzer 3.0 and VDJTools were used for repertoire analysis, which covered basic statistics, V/J segment usage, diversity estimates, rarefaction and pairwise overlap. Diversity was estimated with Chao1, ChaoE, Efron-Thisted, Shannon and inverse Simpson indices, and also on datasets down-sampled to the smallest sample. Repertoire overlap was determined by strict matching of CDR3 nucleotide sequence, V gene and J gene, and Jaccard-based multidimensional scaling clustering was applied. On average, about 800,000 unique TCRB clonotypes were obtained from thymus samples, compared with approximately 84,000 from blood samples.

Recombination joined TRBV2 with TRBJ2-7; TRBD1 aligns with 8 central bases. Source material: thymocytes. The sequence came from a girl in the first two years of life with a congenital heart defect. Donor details come from another sample of the same person, matched by shared clones. The CDR3 has the sequence CASGSGTGTYEQYF. The sequenced DNA is TGTGCCAGCGGAAGTGGGACAGGTACCTACGAGCAGTACTTC.